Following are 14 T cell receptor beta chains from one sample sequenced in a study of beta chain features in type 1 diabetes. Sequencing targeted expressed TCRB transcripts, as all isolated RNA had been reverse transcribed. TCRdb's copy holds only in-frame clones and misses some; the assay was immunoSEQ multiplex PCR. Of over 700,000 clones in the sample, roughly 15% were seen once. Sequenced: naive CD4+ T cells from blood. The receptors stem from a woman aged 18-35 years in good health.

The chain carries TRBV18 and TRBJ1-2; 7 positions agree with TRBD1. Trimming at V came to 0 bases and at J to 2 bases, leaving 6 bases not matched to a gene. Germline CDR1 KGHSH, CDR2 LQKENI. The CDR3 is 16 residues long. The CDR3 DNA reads TGTGCCAGCTCACCACCGTATCTGACAGGGAACTATGGCTACACCTTC. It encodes CASSPPYLTGNYGYTF.

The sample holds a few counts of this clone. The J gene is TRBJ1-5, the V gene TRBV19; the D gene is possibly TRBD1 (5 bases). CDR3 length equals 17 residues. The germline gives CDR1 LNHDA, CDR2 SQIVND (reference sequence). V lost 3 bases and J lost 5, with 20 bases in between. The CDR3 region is CASSIEIGQAPYQPQHF. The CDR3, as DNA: TGTGCCAGTAGTATCGAAATCGGACAAGCCCCATATCAGCCCCAGCATTTT.

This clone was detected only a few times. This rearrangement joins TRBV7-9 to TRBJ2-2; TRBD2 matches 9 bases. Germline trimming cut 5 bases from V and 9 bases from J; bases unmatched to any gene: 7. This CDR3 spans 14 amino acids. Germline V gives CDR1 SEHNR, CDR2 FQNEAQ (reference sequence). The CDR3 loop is CASSLDSGSWELFF. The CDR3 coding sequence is TGTGCCAGCAGCCTTGATAGCGGGAGTTGGGAGCTGTTTTTT.

The CDR3 protein is CASTVEGLYNEQFF. CDR3 bases: TGTGCCAGCACCGTGGAGGGCCTCTACAATGAGCAGTTCTTC. The V gene is TRBV28, the J gene TRBJ2-1; possible D gene TRBD2, 6 bases. Germline assignment: CDR1 MDHEN and CDR2 SYDVKM. The CDR3 covers 14 residues. With 7 bases removed from V and 3 bases from J, the gap between germline ends came to 13 bases.

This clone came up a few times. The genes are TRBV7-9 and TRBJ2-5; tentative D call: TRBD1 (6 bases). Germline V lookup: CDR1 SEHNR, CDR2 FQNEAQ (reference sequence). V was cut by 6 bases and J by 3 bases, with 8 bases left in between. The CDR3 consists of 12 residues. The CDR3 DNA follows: TGTGCCAGCAGGGGGGCAAAAGAGACCCAGTACTTC. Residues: CASRGAKETQYF.

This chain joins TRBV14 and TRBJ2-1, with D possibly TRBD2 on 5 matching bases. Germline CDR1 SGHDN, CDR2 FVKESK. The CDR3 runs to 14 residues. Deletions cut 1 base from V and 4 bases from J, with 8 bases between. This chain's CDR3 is CASSQVRDYNEQFF. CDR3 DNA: TGTGCCAGCAGCCAAGTTCGGGATTACAATGAGCAGTTCTTC.

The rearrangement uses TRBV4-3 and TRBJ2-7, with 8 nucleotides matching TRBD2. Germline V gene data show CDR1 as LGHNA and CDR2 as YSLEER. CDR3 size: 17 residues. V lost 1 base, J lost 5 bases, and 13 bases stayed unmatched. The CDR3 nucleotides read TGCGCCAGCAGCCAAGGCCCCCCCGGGACTAGGTTCAACGAGCAGTACTTC. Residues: CASSQGPPGTRFNEQYF.

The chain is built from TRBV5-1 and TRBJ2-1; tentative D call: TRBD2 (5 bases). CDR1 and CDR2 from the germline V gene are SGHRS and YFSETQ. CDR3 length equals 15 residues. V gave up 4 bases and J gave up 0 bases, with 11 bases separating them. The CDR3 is CASSPFRGSYNEQFF. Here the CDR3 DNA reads TGCGCCAGCAGCCCTTTCCGGGGCTCCTACAATGAGCAGTTCTTC.

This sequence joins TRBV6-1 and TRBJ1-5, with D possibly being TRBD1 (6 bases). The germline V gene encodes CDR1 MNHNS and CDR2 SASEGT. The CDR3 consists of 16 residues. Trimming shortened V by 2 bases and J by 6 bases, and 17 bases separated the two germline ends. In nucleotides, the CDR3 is TGTGCCAGCAGTGAACCCCAAGGGGGTTCGTCTCAGCCCCAGCATTTT. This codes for CASSEPQGGSSQPQHF.

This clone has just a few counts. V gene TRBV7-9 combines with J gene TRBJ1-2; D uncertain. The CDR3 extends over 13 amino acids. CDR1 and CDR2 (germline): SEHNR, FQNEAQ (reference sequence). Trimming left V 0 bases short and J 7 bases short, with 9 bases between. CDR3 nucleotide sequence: TGTGCCAGCAGCTTAGCAGGGTTCAGTGGCTACACCTTC. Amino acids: CASSLAGFSGYTF.

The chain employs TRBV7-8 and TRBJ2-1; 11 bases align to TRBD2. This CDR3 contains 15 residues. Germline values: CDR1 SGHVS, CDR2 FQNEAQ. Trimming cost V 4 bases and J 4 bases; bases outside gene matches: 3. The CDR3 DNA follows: TGTGCCAGCAGCTACGGACTAGCGGGTTACAATGAGCAGTTCTTC. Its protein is CASSYGLAGYNEQFF.

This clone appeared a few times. For the CDR3, the DNA is TGTGCCAGCACCCCTGGGACCTCTGGGGCCAACGTCCTGACTTTC. Translation gives CASTPGTSGANVLTF. The rearrangement links TRBV7-2 to TRBJ2-6; the D call may be TRBD1 or TRBD2 (5 bases each). This CDR3 comprises 15 residues. Germline values: CDR1 SGHTA, CDR2 FQGNSA. V gave up 7 bases and J gave up 0 bases, with 10 bases separating them.

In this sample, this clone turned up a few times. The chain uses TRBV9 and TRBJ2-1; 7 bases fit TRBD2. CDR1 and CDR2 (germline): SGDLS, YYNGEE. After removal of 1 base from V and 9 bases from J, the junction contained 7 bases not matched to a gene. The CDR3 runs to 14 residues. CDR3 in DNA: TGTGCCAGCAGCGTACTCCCGGGGGGTGGTGAGCAGTTCTTC. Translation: CASSVLPGGGEQFF.

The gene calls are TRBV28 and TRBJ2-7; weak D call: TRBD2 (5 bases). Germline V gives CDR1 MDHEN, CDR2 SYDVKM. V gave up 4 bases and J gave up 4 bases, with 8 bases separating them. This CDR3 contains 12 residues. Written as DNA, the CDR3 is TGTGCCAGCAGTTCAACTAGGTACGAGCAGTACTTC. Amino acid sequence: CASSSTRYEQYF.